This T cell receptor (beta chain) was captured by sequencing in a study of cytomegalovirus exposure and HLA in healthy donors. General observations from the study: Sequencing likely produced, as an artifact, a cluster of highly shared sequence variants. Another analysis was done later, and it associated approximately 15,000 TCR beta sequences with HLA alleles at 0.05 false discovery rate. There were some public TCRs occurring in many donors, but most TCR sequences were rare.

As concerns this clone: Its antigen is still unknown.

Trimming removed 0 bases from V and 4 bases from J; junction bases left unmatched: 17. CDR1 and CDR2 (germline): MGHRA, YSYEKL. This CDR3 is 19 amino acids long. PCR was performed using 60 Vbeta and 13 Jbeta primers. The table came from immunoSEQ multiplex PCR; TCRdb's copy has only in-frame clones and leaves some out. The sample yields 200,000 to 250,000 clones, 70% to 80% seen once. This chain connects TRBV4-1 to TRBJ2-7; 8 bases agree with TRBD2. The sample comprised PBMCs. The receptor's source is a middle-aged man in good health and CMV-seronegative. Here the CDR3 DNA reads TGCGCCAGCAGCCAAGATAGAAAGGCCCCGGGACTAGAAGGATACGAGCAGTACTTC. This codes for CASSQDRKAPGLEGYEQYF.